These 31 T cell receptor beta chains were all obtained from the same sample, sequenced in a study of T-cell reconstitution after alpha-beta-depleted transplantation in children. TCRbeta library preparation incorporated unique molecular identifiers. TCRdb used MiXCR to reprocess the PCR reads, holding one entry per CDR3 protein. The sample yields around 370,000 distinct CDR3 sequences, around 15% seen once. This specimen consisted of PBMCs, mostly from graft donor cells, obtained 360 days after TCRalphabeta/CD19-depleted stem cell transplant. All receptors derive from a male patient under 10 years old who had a stem cell transplant for acute lymphoblastic leukemia, so the T cells may come from the graft donor.

This clonotype has only a few counts. The chain is built from TRBV19 and TRBJ2-2; D is ambiguous. The CDR3 consists of 12 residues. V lost 3 bases, J lost 5 bases, and 4 bases lay in between. Germline assignment: CDR1 LNHDA and CDR2 SQIVND (reference sequence). CDR3 residues: CASSILTGELFF. CDR3 in DNA: TGTGCCAGTAGTATCTTGACCGGGGAGCTGTTTTTT.

The table lists this clonotype with a few counts. The chain has TRBV4-3 and TRBJ1-5, with D possibly TRBD1 on 5 matching bases. The length of the CDR3 is 15 residues. CDR1 is LGHNA and CDR2 is YSLEER in the germline V gene. Trimming pared 3 bases from V and 0 bases from J, leaving 9 bases between. The CDR3 sequence is CASSQSQGSNQPQHF. The CDR3 coding sequence is TGCGCCAGCAGCCAGAGTCAGGGTAGCAATCAGCCCCAGCATTTT.

This clonotype was recorded a few times. The genes are TRBV4-1 and TRBJ2-2; 7 bases match TRBD2. Trimming took 3 bases from V and 0 from J; bases not matched to a gene: 4. Per germline, CDR1 MGHRA and CDR2 YSYEKL. This CDR3 is 16 amino acids long. DNA of the CDR3: TGCGCCAGCAGCCACACGACTAGCCCGAACACCGGGGAGCTGTTTTTT. Translated: CASSHTTSPNTGELFF.

The sample holds many counts of this clonotype. The CDR3: CASSSGTSVVDEQFF. The CDR3 DNA follows: TGTGCCAGCAGCTCCGGGACTAGTGTGGTTGATGAGCAGTTCTTC. The chain links TRBV7-9 to TRBJ2-1, with 8 bases lining up with TRBD2. Germline CDR1 is SEHNR and CDR2 is FQNEAQ (reference sequence). J gave up 8 bases and V 4 bases, and 10 bases lay outside the gene matches. CDR3 length: 15 amino acids.

This clonotype was counted only a few times. The rearrangement joins TRBV3-1 to TRBJ2-1; D is undetermined. The length of the CDR3 is 15 residues. In germline, CDR1 is LGHDT, CDR2 YNNKEL (reference sequence). Deletions cut 0 bases from V and 8 bases from J, with 14 bases between. The CDR3 DNA is TGTGCCAGCAGCCAAGACAGACTGGGAAGGGATGAGCAGTTCTTC. It is translated as CASSQDRLGRDEQFF.

This clonotype showed up just a few times. This chain joins TRBV28 and TRBJ1-1; D not resolved. The CDR3 contains 15 residues. The V gene's germline CDR1 is MDHEN and CDR2 SYDVKM. V was shortened by 1 base and J by 1 base, with 10 bases between the two germline ends. CDR3 residues: CASSLLDSRNTEAFF. The CDR3 nucleotides are TGTGCCAGCAGTTTATTGGATAGTCGGAACACTGAAGCTTTCTTT.

The table lists this clonotype with a few counts. The chain uses TRBV6-1 and TRBJ1-4; a possible D gene is TRBD1 (5 bases). CDR1 MNHNS and CDR2 SASEGT come from the germline V gene. The CDR3 extends over 13 amino acids. V gave up 11 bases and J gave up 2 bases, with 12 bases separating them. The CDR3 region has the DNA TGTGCCGCTCGGGGGGGGACTAATGAAAAACTGTTTTTT. Its protein product is CAARGGTNEKLFF.

The chain couples TRBV6-1 to TRBJ2-2; TRBD1 is a possible D gene (6 bases). Germline-derived CDR1 and CDR2 are MNHNS and SASEGT. CDR3 size: 16 residues. Trimming shortened V by 8 bases and J by 4 bases, and 20 bases separated the two germline ends. In DNA form, the CDR3 reads TGTGCCAGCTCCAGGGGTACGGAAGAACGCACCGGGGAGCTGTTTTTT. This encodes CASSRGTEERTGELFF.

The V and J genes are TRBV7-8 and TRBJ1-5; TRBD1 might be the D (5 bases). Looked up from germline, CDR1 is SGHVS and CDR2 is FQNEAQ. V was cut by 6 bases and J by 6 bases, with 18 bases left in between. The CDR3 is 15 amino acids. Here the CDR3 reads CASRTGGRLGQPQHF. The CDR3 DNA reads as TGTGCCAGCAGGACGGGGGGGAGGTTAGGTCAGCCCCAGCATTTT.

This clonotype came up many times. The rearrangement uses TRBV6-5 and TRBJ2-5; no firm D call. Germline CDR1 is MNHEY and CDR2 is SVGAGI. The germline V and J ends were trimmed by 0 bases and 5 bases, with 10 bases remaining between them. CDR3 length: 14 residues. This chain's CDR3 is CASSYSKGQETQYF. The CDR3 nucleotides read TGTGCCAGCAGTTACTCGAAAGGGCAGGAGACCCAGTACTTC.

In DNA, the CDR3 is TGCAGTGCGATAGGGACTAGCGGGAGTTACTACAATGAGCAGTTCTTC. Translated, it gives CSAIGTSGSYYNEQFF. The chain is built from TRBV20-1 and TRBJ2-1; 14 bases agree with TRBD2. CDR3 length: 16 residues. V shed 6 bases, J shed 3 bases, and the junction held 7 bases outside the gene matches. From germline, CDR1 is DFQATT and CDR2 SNEGSKA (reference sequence).

The table lists this clonotype with a few counts. The chain combines TRBV28 with TRBJ2-1, with TRBD2 matching over 12 bases. Trimming removed 2 bases from V and 3 bases from J; junction bases left unmatched: 5. The CDR3 consists of 17 residues. Germline V CDR1 and CDR2: MDHEN, SYDVKM. In DNA form, the CDR3 reads TGTGCCAGCAGTTTAACAGGACTAGCGGGGTACTACAATGAGCAGTTCTTC. This gives the protein CASSLTGLAGYYNEQFF.

This clonotype was detected a few times. The chain joins TRBV4-3 to TRBJ2-6; a weak D match, TRBD2 (5 bases). Germline CDR1 and CDR2: LGHNA and YSLEER. Trimming removed 3 bases from V and 0 bases from J, with 21 bases in between. CDR3 length: 20 amino acids. The CDR3 sequence: CASSHSPLLEISSGANVLTF. CDR3 nucleotide sequence: TGCGCCAGCAGCCATTCCCCATTACTAGAAATTAGCTCTGGGGCCAACGTCCTGACTTTC.

This clonotype was seen more than once but under ten times. The chain employs TRBV4-3 and TRBJ2-1, with D possibly called TRBD1 or TRBD2 (5 bases each). The CDR3 runs to 12 residues. CDR1 is LGHNA, CDR2 YSLEER, per germline. V was pared by 5 bases and J by 8 bases, with 10 bases between. CDR3 coding DNA: TGCGCCAGCAGCAAACGAGGGGATGAGCAGTTCTTC. Amino acids: CASSKRGDEQFF.

This clonotype was detected many times. The chain employs TRBV20-1 and TRBJ2-5; no firm D call. Germline V CDR1 and CDR2: DFQATT, SNEGSKA (reference sequence). This CDR3 has 13 residues. Trimming left V 2 bases short and J 5 bases short, with 12 bases between. Here the CDR3 reads CSARSALGETQYF. In DNA form, the CDR3 reads TGCAGTGCTAGAAGCGCACTCGGGGAGACCCAGTACTTC.

This clonotype occurred many times. The V and J genes are TRBV12-3 or TRBV12-4 and TRBJ2-7; D gene unclear. The V end lost 1 base, the J end lost 6 bases, and 4 bases lay between the germline ends. The CDR3 has 11 amino acids. CDR3 sequence: CASSLVREQYF. CDR3 coding DNA: TGTGCCAGCAGTTTAGTACGCGAGCAGTACTTC.

V is TRBV5-1 and J is TRBJ2-1, with 12 bases matching TRBD2. The CDR3 spans 16 residues. Trimming at V came to 0 bases and at J to 7 bases, leaving 5 bases not matched to a gene. CDR1 and CDR2 (germline): SGHRS, YFSETQ. The CDR3 coding sequence is TGCGCCAGCAGCTTGGGCCTAGCGGGAGGGGAGAATGAGCAGTTCTTC. It codes for CASSLGLAGGENEQFF.

This clonotype was seen ten or more times. The V call is TRBV4-3, the J call TRBJ2-7; TRBD2 might be the D (5 bases). Germline loops: CDR1 LGHNA, CDR2 YSLEER. CDR3 length: 15 amino acids. V shed 1 base and J shed 4 bases, with 14 bases lying between them. CDR3 sequence (DNA): TGCGCCAGCAGCCAAGGCCTGTCGGCGGGTTACGAGCAGTACTTC. Translating it yields CASSQGLSAGYEQYF.

This clonotype has a handful of counts. This rearrangement joins TRBV20-1 to TRBJ2-7; D may correspond to TRBD1 or TRBD2 (5 bases each). The germline V and J ends were trimmed by 0 bases and 1 base, with 10 bases remaining between them. This CDR3 spans 14 amino acids. CDR1 is DFQATT and CDR2 is SNEGSKA in the germline V gene (reference sequence). The CDR3, as DNA: TGCAGTGCTAGAGATGGGGGTCGTTCCTACGAGCAGTACTTC. Translating it yields CSARDGGRSYEQYF.

The chain couples TRBV7-2 to TRBJ2-7; D may be TRBD2 (6 bases). CDR1 and CDR2 (germline): SGHTA, FQGNSA. V lost 4 bases to trimming and J lost 2 bases, with 21 bases between them. The CDR3 extends over 17 amino acids. Here the CDR3 reads CASSYVGAGITPYEQYF. For the CDR3, the DNA is TGTGCCAGCAGCTACGTAGGGGCGGGGATTACACCCTACGAGCAGTACTTC.

This clonotype showed up just a few times. The rearrangement uses TRBV24-1 and TRBJ2-2; 7 bases are a match to TRBD1. J gave up 5 bases and V 4 bases, and 6 bases lay outside the gene matches. In germline, CDR1 is KGHDR, CDR2 SFDVKD. The CDR3 loop spans 15 amino acids. CDR3 sequence reads: CATSERQGWTGELFF. The CDR3 DNA is TGTGCCACCAGTGAACGACAGGGTTGGACCGGGGAGCTGTTTTTT.

V usage is TRBV7-2 and J usage is TRBJ2-2; no clear D. This CDR3 is 14 amino acids long. Per the germline V gene, CDR1 is SGHTA and CDR2 is FQGNSA. Trimming pared 1 base from V and 6 bases from J, leaving 9 bases between. The CDR3 sequence: CASSLVKRPGELFF. CDR3 DNA sequence: TGTGCCAGCAGCTTAGTAAAAAGGCCCGGGGAGCTGTTTTTT.

This clonotype was seen many times. The rearrangement joins TRBV12-3 or TRBV12-4 to TRBJ2-6, with 7 bases identical to TRBD1. The CDR3 spans 17 residues. V was clipped by 5 bases and J by 0 bases; unmatched bases: 7. This chain's CDR3 is CASSRGQAGSGANVLTF. CDR3 coding DNA: TGTGCCAGCAGTAGAGGACAGGCCGGCTCTGGGGCCAACGTCCTGACTTTC.

V gene TRBV4-3 combines with J gene TRBJ2-5, with no clear D. V dropped 0 bases and J dropped 3 bases, with 8 bases sitting between them. The CDR3 has 14 amino acids. Germline V gene lookup returns CDR1 LGHNA and CDR2 YSLEER. The CDR3 DNA follows: TGCGCCAGCAGCCAAGATTCTAATGAAGAGACCCAGTACTTC. As protein: CASSQDSNEETQYF.

This clonotype was recorded a few times. J is TRBJ2-1 and V is TRBV7-9, with TRBD2 matching over 8 bases. Unmatched junction bases numbered 11, after V lost 3 bases and J lost 7 bases. The CDR3 consists of 16 residues. The germline V gene encodes CDR1 SEHNR and CDR2 FQNEAQ (reference sequence). This chain's CDR3 is CASSFLSGRGGNEQFF. The CDR3 DNA follows: TGTGCCAGCAGCTTCTTAAGCGGGAGAGGGGGTAATGAGCAGTTCTTC.

This clonotype occurred many times. V usage is TRBV4-3 and J usage is TRBJ1-1; TRBD1 matches at 7 bases. Per the germline V gene, CDR1 is LGHNA and CDR2 is YSLEER. This CDR3 contains 14 residues. V lost 4 bases and J lost 2; bases outside the gene matches: 4. CDR3 nucleotides: TGCGCCAGCAGCCTGACAGGGCTCAACACTGAAGCTTTCTTT. It codes for CASSLTGLNTEAFF.

This clonotype was detected a few times. This chain connects TRBV4-2 to TRBJ2-7, with 7 bases aligning to TRBD2. Trimming took 5 bases from V and 3 from J; bases not matched to a gene: 10. The CDR3 has 15 residues. Germline loops: CDR1 LGHNA, CDR2 YNFKEQ. CDR3 DNA sequence: TGTGCCAGCAGCATTCTAGCGGAGCACCTCTACGAGCAGTACTTC. It encodes CASSILAEHLYEQYF.

The gene calls are TRBV29-1 and TRBJ2-1; D is undetermined. This CDR3 has 13 amino acids. The V end was cut by 4 bases, the J end by 3 bases, with 10 bases between. Germline V gene sequence: CDR1 SQVTM, CDR2 ANQGSEA. CDR3 loop: CSVAGGVYNEQFF. The CDR3 DNA is TGCAGCGTTGCCGGCGGAGTCTACAATGAGCAGTTCTTC.

This clonotype turned up a few times. The chain recombines TRBV29-1 with TRBJ2-1, with D perhaps matching TRBD1 (5 bases). The CDR3 is 11 amino acids. Germline V CDR1 and CDR2: SQVTM, ANQGSEA. V gave up 7 bases and J gave up 4 bases, with 8 bases separating them. Here the CDR3 reads CSGQLYNEQFF. In DNA form, the CDR3 reads TGCAGCGGACAGCTATACAATGAGCAGTTCTTC.

The J gene is TRBJ2-7, the V gene TRBV12-3 or TRBV12-4, with D perhaps given as TRBD1 or TRBD2 (5 bases each). V was clipped by 7 bases and J by 4 bases, with 14 bases between them. The CDR3 runs 13 residues. CDR3 DNA: TGTGCCAGCACGACGGGACGAGCTTACGAGCAGTACTTC. This codes for CASTTGRAYEQYF.

This clonotype has only a few counts. This chain connects TRBV9 to TRBJ1-5, with 11 bases fitting TRBD1. The J segment lost 2 bases and the V segment lost 4 bases, leaving 8 bases of the junction unmatched. Per germline, CDR1 SGDLS and CDR2 YYNGEE. CDR3 size: 17 residues. Here the CDR3 DNA reads TGTGCCAGCAGCCCCCGGACAGGGGGCAATCGCAATCAGCCCCAGCATTTT. Its translation is CASSPRTGGNRNQPQHF.